This TCR beta chain was recorded in a study of shared clonotypes between healthy human individuals. General observations from the study: Compared with memory subsets, naive subsets generally had larger estimated richness.

Investigators spread the genomic DNA of each subset evenly over several immunoSEQ plates. Libraries were prepared by immunoSEQ multiplex PCR; TCRdb keeps only in-frame clonotypes and omits some of them. In the table there are roughly 2.6 million clones, more than 90% of which are singletons. For this clone: The antigen remains undetermined.

Sequenced material: naive CD4+ T cells sorted from blood. Subset specified: CD45RA+ positively selected. The TCR sequence derives from a man between 18 and 35 years old in good health.

The DNA of the CDR3 is TGCGCCAGCAGTGGAGTCTCCGCCGGACTAGCGGGAGAGACCCAGTACTTC. Protein: CASSGVSAGLAGETQYF. V is TRBV10-1 and J is TRBJ2-5; 11 bases fit TRBD2. V lost 4 bases, J lost 4 bases, and 11 bases stayed unmatched. The germline V gene has CDR1 WNHNN and CDR2 SYGVQD (reference sequence). This CDR3 is built from 17 residues.